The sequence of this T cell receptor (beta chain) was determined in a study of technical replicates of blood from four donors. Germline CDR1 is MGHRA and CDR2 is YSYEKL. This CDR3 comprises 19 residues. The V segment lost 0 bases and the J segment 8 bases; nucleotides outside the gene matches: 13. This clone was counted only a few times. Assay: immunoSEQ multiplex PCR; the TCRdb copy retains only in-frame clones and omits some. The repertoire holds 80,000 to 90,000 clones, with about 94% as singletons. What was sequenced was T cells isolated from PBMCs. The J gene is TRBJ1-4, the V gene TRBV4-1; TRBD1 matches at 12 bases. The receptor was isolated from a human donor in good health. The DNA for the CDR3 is TGCGCCAGCAGCCAAGATCCCCGGGACAGGGGGCTCTCGAGAGAAAAACTGTTTTTT. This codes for CASSQDPRDRGLSREKLFF.